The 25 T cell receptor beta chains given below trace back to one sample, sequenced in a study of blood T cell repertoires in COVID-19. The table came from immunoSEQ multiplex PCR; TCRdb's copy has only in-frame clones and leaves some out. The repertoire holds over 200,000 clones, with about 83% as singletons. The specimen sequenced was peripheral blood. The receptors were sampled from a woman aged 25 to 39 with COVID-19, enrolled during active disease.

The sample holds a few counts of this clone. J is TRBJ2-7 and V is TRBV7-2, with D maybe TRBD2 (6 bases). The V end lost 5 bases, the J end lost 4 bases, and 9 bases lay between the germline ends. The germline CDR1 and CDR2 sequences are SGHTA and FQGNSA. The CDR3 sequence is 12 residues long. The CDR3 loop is CASSGTRYEQYF. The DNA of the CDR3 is TGTGCCAGCAGCGGGACTCGTTACGAGCAGTACTTC.

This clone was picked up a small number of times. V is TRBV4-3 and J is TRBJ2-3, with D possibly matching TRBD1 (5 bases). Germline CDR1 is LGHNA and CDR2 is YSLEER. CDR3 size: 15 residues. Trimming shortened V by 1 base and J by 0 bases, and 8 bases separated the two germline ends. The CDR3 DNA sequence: TGCGCCAGCAGCCAAGGGGCAGGGAGCACAGATACGCAGTATTTT. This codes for CASSQGAGSTDTQYF.

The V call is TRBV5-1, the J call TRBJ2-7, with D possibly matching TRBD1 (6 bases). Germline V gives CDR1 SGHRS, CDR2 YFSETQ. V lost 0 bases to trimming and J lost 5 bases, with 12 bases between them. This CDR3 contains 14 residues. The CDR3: CASSLAAGADEQYF. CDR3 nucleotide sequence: TGCGCCAGCAGCTTGGCCGCAGGGGCCGACGAGCAGTACTTC.

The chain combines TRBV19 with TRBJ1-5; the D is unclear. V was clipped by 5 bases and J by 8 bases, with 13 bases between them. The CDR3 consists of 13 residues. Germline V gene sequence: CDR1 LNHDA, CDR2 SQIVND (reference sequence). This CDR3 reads CASSLAGWEPQHF. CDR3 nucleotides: TGTGCCAGTAGTTTGGCAGGATGGGAGCCCCAGCATTTT. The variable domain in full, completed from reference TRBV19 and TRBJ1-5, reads DGGITQSPKYLFRKEGQNVTLSCEQNLNHDAMYWYRQDPGQGLRLIYYSQIVNDFQKGDIAEGYSVSREKKESFPLTVTSAQKNPTAFYLCASSLAGWEPQHFGDGTRLSIL.

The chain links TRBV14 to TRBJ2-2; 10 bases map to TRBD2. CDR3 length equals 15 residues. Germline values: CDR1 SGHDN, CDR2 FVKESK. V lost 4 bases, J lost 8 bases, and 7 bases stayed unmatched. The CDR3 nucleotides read TGTGCCAGCAGCCCGAACCTAGCGGGAGCGGGGGAGCTGTTTTTT. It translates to CASSPNLAGAGELFF. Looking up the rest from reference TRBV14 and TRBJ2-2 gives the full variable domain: EAGVTQFPSHSVIEKGQTVTLRCDPISGHDNLYWYRRVMGKEIKFLLHFVKESKQDESGMPNNRFLAERTGGTYSTLKVQPAELEDSGVYFCASSPNLAGAGELFFGEGSRLTVL.

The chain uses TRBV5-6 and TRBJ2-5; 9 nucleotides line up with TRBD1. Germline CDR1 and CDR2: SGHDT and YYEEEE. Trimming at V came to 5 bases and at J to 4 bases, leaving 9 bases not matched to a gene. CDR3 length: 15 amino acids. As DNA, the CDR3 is TGTGCCAGCAGTTCCGGGACAGGGACGCGAGAGACCCAGTACTTC. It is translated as CASSSGTGTRETQYF.

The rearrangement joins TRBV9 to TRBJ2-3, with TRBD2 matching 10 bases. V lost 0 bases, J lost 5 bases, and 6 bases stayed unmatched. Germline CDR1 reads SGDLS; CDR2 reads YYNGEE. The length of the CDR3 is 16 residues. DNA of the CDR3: TGTGCCAGCAGCGTAGTTCTAGCGGGAGTAGGAGATACGCAGTATTTT. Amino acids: CASSVVLAGVGDTQYF.

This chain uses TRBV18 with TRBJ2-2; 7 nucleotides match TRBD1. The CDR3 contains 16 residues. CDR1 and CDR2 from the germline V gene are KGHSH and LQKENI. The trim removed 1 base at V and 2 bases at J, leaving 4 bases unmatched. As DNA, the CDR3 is TGTGCCAGCTCACCACTGGGACAGCAAAACACCGGGGAGCTGTTTTTT. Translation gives CASSPLGQQNTGELFF.

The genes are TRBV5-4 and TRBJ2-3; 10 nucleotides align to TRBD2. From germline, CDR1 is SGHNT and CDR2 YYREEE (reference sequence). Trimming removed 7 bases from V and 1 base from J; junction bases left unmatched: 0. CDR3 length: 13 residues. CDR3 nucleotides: TGTGCCAGCGGGACTAGCGGCACAGATACGCAGTATTTT. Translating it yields CASGTSGTDTQYF.

The DNA for the CDR3 is TGTGCCAGCAGCCAAATTGCAGATCAATACTATGGCTACACCTTC. It translates to CASSQIADQYYGYTF. The chain has TRBV3-1 (or the pseudogene TRBV3-2) and TRBJ1-2, with D unresolved. This CDR3 spans 15 amino acids. Trimming left V 2 bases short and J 3 bases short, with 13 bases between. From germline, CDR1 is LGHDT and CDR2 YNNKEL (reference sequence).

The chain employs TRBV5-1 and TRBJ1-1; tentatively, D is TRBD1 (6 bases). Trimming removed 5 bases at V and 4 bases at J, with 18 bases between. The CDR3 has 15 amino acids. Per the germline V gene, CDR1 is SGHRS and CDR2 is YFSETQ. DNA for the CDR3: TGCGCCAGCAGGTCCCAGGGGAGTGTAAGCACTGAAGCTTTCTTT. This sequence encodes CASRSQGSVSTEAFF. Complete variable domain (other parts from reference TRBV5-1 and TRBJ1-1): KAGVTQTPRYLIKTRGQQVTLSCSPISGHRSVSWYQQTPGQGLQFLFEYFSETQRNKGNFPGRFSGRQFSNSRSEMNVSTLELGDSALYLCASRSQGSVSTEAFFGQGTRLTVV.

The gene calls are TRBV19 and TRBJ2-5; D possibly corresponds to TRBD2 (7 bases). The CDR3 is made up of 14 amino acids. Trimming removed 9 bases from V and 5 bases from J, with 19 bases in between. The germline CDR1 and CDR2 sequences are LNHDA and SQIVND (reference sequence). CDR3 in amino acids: CASSPRGGGETQYF. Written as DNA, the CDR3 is TGTGCCAGCTCCCCGCGAGGGGGAGGGGAGACCCAGTACTTC.

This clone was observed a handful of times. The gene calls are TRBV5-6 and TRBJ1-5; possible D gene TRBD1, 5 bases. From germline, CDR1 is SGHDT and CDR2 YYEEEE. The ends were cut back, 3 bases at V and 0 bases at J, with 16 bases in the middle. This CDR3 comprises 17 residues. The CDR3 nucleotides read TGTGCCAGCAGCTCTACCGAGGCAGGGAATAGCAATCAGCCCCAGCATTTT. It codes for CASSSTEAGNSNQPQHF.

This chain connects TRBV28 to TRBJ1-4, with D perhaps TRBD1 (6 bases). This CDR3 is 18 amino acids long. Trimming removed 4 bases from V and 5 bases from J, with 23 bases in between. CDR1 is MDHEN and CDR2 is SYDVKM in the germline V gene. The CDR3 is CASSSPPGRRGPNEKLFF. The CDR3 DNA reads TGTGCCAGCAGTTCCCCCCCCGGACGCAGGGGCCCGAATGAAAAACTGTTTTTT.

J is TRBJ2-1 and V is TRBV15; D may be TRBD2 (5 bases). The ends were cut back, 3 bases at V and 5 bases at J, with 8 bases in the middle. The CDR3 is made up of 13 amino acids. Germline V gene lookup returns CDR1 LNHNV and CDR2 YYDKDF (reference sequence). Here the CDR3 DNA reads TGTGCCACCAGCAGTAGCGCTAACAATGAGCAGTTCTTC. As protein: CATSSSANNEQFF.

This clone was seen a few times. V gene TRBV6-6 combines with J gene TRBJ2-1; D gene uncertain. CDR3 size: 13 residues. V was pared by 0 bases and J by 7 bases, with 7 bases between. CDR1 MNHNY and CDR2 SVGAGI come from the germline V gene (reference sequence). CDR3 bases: TGTGCCAGCAGTTACTCGACGGAGAATGAGCAGTTCTTC. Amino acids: CASSYSTENEQFF.

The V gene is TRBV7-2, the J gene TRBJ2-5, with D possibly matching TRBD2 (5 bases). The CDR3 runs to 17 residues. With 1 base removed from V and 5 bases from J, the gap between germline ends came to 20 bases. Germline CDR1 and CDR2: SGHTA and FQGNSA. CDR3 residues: CASSLETISGIEETQYF. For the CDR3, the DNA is TGTGCCAGCAGCTTAGAGACTATCTCGGGGATCGAGGAGACCCAGTACTTC.

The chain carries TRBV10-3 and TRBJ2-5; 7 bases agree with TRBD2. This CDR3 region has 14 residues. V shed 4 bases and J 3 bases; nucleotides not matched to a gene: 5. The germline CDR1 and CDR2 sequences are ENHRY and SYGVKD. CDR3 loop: CAISGGGTEETQYF. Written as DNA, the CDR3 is TGTGCCATCAGTGGGGGGGGGACCGAAGAGACCCAGTACTTC.

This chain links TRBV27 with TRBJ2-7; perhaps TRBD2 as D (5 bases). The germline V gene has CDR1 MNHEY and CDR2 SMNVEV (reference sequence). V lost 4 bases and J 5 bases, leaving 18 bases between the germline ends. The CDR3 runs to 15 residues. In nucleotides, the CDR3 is TGTGCCAGCAGTTACTCCCGGGATTCCCGCCACGAGCAGTACTTC. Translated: CASSYSRDSRHEQYF.

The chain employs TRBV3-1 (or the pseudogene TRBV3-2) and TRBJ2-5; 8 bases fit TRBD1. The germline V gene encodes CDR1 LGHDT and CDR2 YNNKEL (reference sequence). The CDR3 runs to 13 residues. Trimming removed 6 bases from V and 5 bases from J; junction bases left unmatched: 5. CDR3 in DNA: TGTGCCAGCAGTAACTGGGACAGGGAGACCCAGTACTTC. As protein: CASSNWDRETQYF.

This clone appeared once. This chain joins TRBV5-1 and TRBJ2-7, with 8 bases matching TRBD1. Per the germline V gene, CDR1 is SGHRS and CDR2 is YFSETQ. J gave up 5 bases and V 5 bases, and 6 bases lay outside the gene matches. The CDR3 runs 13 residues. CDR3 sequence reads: CASREQGVNEQYF. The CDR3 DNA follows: TGCGCCAGCAGGGAACAGGGGGTGAACGAGCAGTACTTC.

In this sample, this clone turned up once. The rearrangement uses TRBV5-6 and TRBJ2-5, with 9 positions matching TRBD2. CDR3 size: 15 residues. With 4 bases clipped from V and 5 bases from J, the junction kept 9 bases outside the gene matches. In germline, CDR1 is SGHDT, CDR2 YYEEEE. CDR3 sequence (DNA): TGTGCCAGCAGCCTCTGGGGGACTAGCAGGGAGACCCAGTACTTC. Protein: CASSLWGTSRETQYF.

CDR3 sequence (DNA): TGTGCCAGCACCCAGACAGGGGTGGACACAGATACGCAGTATTTT. Its protein product is CASTQTGVDTDTQYF. This chain connects TRBV9 to TRBJ2-3, with 8 bases matching TRBD1. The CDR3 totals 15 residues. Looked up from germline, CDR1 is SGDLS and CDR2 is YYNGEE. Losses at the gene ends were 6 bases for V and 2 bases for J; bases not matched to a gene: 8.

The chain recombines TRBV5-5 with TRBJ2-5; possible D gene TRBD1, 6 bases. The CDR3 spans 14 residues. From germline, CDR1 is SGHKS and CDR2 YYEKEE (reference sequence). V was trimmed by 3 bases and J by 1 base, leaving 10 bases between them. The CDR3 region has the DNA TGTGCCAGCAGCTCCCAGGGGACCCAAGAGACCCAGTACTTC. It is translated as CASSSQGTQETQYF.

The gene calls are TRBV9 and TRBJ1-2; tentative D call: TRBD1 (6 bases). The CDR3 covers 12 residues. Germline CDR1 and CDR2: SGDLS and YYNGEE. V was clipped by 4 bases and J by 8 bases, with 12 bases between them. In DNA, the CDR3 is TGTGCCAGCAGCTGGGGACATGGGGGCTACACCTTC. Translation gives CASSWGHGGYTF.